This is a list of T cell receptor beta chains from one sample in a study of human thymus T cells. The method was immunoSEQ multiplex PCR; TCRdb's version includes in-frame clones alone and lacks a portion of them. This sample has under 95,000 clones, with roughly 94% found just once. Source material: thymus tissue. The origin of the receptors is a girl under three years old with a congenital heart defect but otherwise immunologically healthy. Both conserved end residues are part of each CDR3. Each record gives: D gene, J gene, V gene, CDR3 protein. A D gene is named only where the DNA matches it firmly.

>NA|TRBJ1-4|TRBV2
CASSEGGSYGRGEKLFF
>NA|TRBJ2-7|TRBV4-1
CASSQGRKQYF
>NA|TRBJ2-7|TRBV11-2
CASSAGLASEQYF
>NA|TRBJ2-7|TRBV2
CASSEALSGAARKNEQYF
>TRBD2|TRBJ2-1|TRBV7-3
CASSPNLAGGDNEQFF
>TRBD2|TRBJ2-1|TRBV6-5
CASSFPRAGGGSEQFF
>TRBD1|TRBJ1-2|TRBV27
CASSLRQGQNYGYTF
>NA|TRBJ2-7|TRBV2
CASSESRTLAYEQYF
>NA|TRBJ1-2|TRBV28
CASSSSGVYGYTF
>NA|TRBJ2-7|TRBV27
CASRPREAKQPYEQYF
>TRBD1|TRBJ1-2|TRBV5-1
CASSRTGQGRAHGYTF
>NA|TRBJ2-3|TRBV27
CASSPRGTPSSSTDTQYF
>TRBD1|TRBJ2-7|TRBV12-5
CASVSGTGDYEQYF
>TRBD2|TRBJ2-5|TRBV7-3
CASSLGLAGQETQYF
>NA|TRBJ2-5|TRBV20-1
CSTLSETQYF
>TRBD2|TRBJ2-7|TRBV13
CASSLVAGGSYEQYF
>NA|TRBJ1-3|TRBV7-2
CASSLAGTSGNTIYF
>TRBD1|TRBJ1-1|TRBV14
CASSQKGRQGINTEAFF
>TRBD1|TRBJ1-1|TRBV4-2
CASSQGGTGSTEAFF
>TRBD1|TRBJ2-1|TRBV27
CASGGEQRGTGRFDEQFF
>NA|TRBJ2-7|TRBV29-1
CSVLSRGEQYF
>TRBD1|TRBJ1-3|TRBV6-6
CASSYWTGQGDNTIYF
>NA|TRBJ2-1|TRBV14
CASNEGRYNEQFF
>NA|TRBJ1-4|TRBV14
CASSPEGRYEKLFF
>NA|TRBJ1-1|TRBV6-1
CASSEAPPWLNTEAFF
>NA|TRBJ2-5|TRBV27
CASSPRTGKETQYF
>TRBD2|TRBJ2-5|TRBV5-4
CASSSGLAGLETQYF
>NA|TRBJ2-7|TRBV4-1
CASSQNRAADHEQYF
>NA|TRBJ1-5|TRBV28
CASSLKGGNQPQHF
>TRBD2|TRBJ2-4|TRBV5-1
CASSLDSGSAKNIQYF
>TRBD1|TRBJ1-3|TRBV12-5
CASGRGQGPSGNTIYF
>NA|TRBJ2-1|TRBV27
CASSSLGLPGDEQFF
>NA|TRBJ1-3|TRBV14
CASSQDRTVASGNTIYF
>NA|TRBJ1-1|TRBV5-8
CASSFLTPGSEGGNTEAFF
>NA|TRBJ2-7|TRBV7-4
CASSLVLMIGQYF
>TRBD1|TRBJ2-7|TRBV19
CAPVGGQGIPCDEQYF
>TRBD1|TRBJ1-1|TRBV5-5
CASSLGTGPSNTEAFF
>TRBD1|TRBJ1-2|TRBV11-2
CASSLAWGDRANYGYTF
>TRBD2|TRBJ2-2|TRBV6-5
CASSYRPAGTTGELFF